The sequence of this T cell receptor beta chain was determined in a study of T-cell memory formation after mild COVID-19. Findings of the study overall: There was no confirmation that second-wave clones peaking on day 37 were SARS-CoV-2 specific. Cross-reactive memory seemingly joined, as some responding clones were found in pre-infection memory. Contracting clones, day 15 to 85, had balanced CD4/CD8, and later expanders favored CD4+. Contracting CD4+ clones lay largely in CM and EM, with CD8+ ones residing in EMRA.

TCRdb reprocessed the 5' RACE reads with MiXCR, giving one entry per CDR3 protein. Found here are around 100,000 distinct CDR3 sequences, around a fifth of them singletons; the top ten hold approximately 40%. Regarding this clonotype: Its target is unknown.

The TCR sequence derives from a man aged 18 to 29 who had mild COVID-19 (a few samples of this study predate the infection). Cell type and time point are not known. The specimen sequenced was PBMCs or a T cell subset sorted from them (not recorded which).

CDR3 nucleotide sequence: TGTGCCAGCAGTTACATTTACAGGACCGGGGAGCTGTTTTTT. This translates into CASSYIYRTGELFF. This rearrangement joins TRBV6-6 to TRBJ2-2, with D possibly TRBD1 on 5 matching bases. Germline V gene lookup returns CDR1 MNHNY and CDR2 SVGAGI (reference sequence). V was trimmed by 2 bases and J by 5 bases, leaving 9 bases between them. This CDR3 is 14 amino acids long.